Following are 25 T cell receptor beta chains from one sample sequenced in a study of T cell repertoires in cytomegalovirus infection (dated by TCRdb to the late 2010s). TCRdb lists the instrument as Illumina HiSeq 1500. TCRdb reanalyzed the raw reads on its own, using fastp at Q25 for trimming and MiXCR for clone calling, and kept in-frame beta chains. Every entry covers one CDR3 protein and lists the most common genes and DNA from its rows. The sample table shows 200,000 or so distinct CDR3 sequences, and 28% are seen once. The ten largest clones represent around 29% of the sample. Sample: PBMCs. The receptors were sampled from a human donor in good health (CMV status not recorded). Some clones in this sample may be carry-over from other donors' samples.

The CDR3 sequence is CASSYYGTGLSQLEQYF. The CDR3 DNA is TGTGCCAGCAGTTACTACGGGACAGGGCTTTCCCAATTGGAGCAGTACTTC. The genes are TRBV6-2 or TRBV6-3 and TRBJ2-7; 9 bases fit TRBD1. The CDR3 sequence is 17 residues long. Germline V lookup: CDR1 MNHEY, CDR2 SVGEGT. V was pared by 1 base and J by 7 bases, with 14 bases of the junction left unmatched.

The V call is TRBV15, the J call TRBJ2-5, with 10 bases lining up with TRBD2. The CDR3 extends over 16 amino acids. Germline CDR1 is LNHNV and CDR2 is YYDKDF (reference sequence). V trimming: 1 base; J trimming: 0 bases; junction bases outside the gene matches: 2. For the CDR3, the DNA is TGTGCCACCAGCAGAGGTAGCGGGGGGTACCAAGAGACCCAGTACTTC. It yields the protein CATSRGSGGYQETQYF. Drawing the rest from reference TRBV15 and TRBJ2-5, the complete variable domain is DAMVIQNPRYQVTQFGKPVTLSCSQTLNHNVMYWYQQKSSQAPKLLFHYYDKDFNNEADTPDNFQSRRPNTSFCFLDIRSPGLGDTAMYLCATSRGSGGYQETQYFGPGTRLLVL.

The chain links TRBV28 to TRBJ2-5; 8 bases align to TRBD2. Germline V gene data show CDR1 as MDHEN and CDR2 as SYDVKM. V lost 3 bases and J lost 5; bases outside the gene matches: 11. This CDR3 has 16 amino acids. The CDR3 DNA follows: TGTGCCAGCAGTTTCCGCGCCCGGGGGGGCGGGGAGACCCAGTACTTC. It yields the protein CASSFRARGGGETQYF.

In this sample, this clonotype turned up once. The chain couples TRBV12-3 or TRBV12-4 to TRBJ1-2; tentative D call: TRBD1 (5 bases). CDR3 length: 14 amino acids. The germline V and J ends were trimmed by 7 bases and 6 bases, with 18 bases remaining between them. For the CDR3, the DNA is TGTGCCAGCACCCGCCCAGGGCGAGGGAATGGCTACACCTTC. Its protein product is CASTRPGRGNGYTF.

This clonotype was seen more than once but under ten times. J is TRBJ1-2 and V is TRBV6-5, with D possibly being TRBD1 (6 bases). The CDR3 sequence is 13 residues long. CDR1 and CDR2 (germline): MNHEY, SVGAGI. Trimming shortened V by 0 bases and J by 8 bases, and 10 bases separated the two germline ends. The chain's CDR3 is CASSYSRGGGYTF. CDR3 nucleotides: TGTGCCAGCAGTTACTCGAGAGGGGGAGGCTACACCTTC.

The chain recombines TRBV11-2 with TRBJ1-1; D perhaps matches TRBD1 (5 bases). The CDR3 covers 13 residues. Germline CDR1 SGHAT, CDR2 FQNNGV. V lost 1 base and J lost 12, with 15 bases in between. CDR3 region: CASSLGRAGESFF. Written as DNA, the CDR3 is TGTGCCAGCAGCTTAGGTAGGGCGGGGGAGTCTTTCTTT.

There are a few counts of this clonotype. The chain carries TRBV7-2 and TRBJ1-4; D is undetermined. V was cut by 5 bases and J by 2 bases, with 9 bases left in between. Germline CDR1 is SGHTA and CDR2 is FQGNSA. This CDR3 comprises 14 residues. The CDR3 loop is CASSLQATNEKLFF. In DNA form, the CDR3 reads TGTGCCAGCAGCCTCCAAGCTACTAATGAAAAACTGTTTTTT. The variable domain in full, with the rest retrieved from reference TRBV7-2 and TRBJ1-4, is GAGVSQSPSNKVTEKGKDVELRCDPISGHTALYWYRQSLGQGLEFLIYFQGNSAPDKSGLPSDRFSAERTGGSVSTLTIQRTQQEDSAVYLCASSLQATNEKLFFGSGTQLSVL.

This clonotype was recorded many times. V and J are TRBV7-2 and TRBJ1-2; 8 bases agree with TRBD1. There are 16 residues in the CDR3. The junction had 16 bases not matched to a gene; V was cut back by 5 bases and J by 8 bases. Germline-derived CDR1 and CDR2 are SGHTA and FQGNSA. CDR3 nucleotide sequence: TGTGCCAGCAGCCCCGGACAGGGACGGTACCGGGAAGGCTACACCTTC. It yields the protein CASSPGQGRYREGYTF.

The gene calls are TRBV5-1 and TRBJ1-1; no firm D call. V was cut by 4 bases and J by 1 base, with 11 bases left in between. The CDR3 runs 14 residues. The V gene's germline CDR1 is SGHRS and CDR2 YFSETQ. CDR3 DNA: TGCGCCAGCAGCCAGTCATCAGCGAACACTGAAGCTTTCTTT. Protein product: CASSQSSANTEAFF.

The chain carries TRBV12-5 and TRBJ1-4; D ambiguous. Germline values: CDR1 LGHNT, CDR2 FRNRAP. Trimming took off 5 bases at V and 0 bases at J, with 7 bases between the two ends. This CDR3 region has 14 residues. CDR3: CASGLDATNEKLFF. In nucleotides, the CDR3 is TGTGCTAGTGGTCTGGACGCAACTAATGAAAAACTGTTTTTT.

This clonotype was observed at least ten times. CDR3 coding DNA: TGTGCCAGCAGCAAGGGACTCCTAACGAACACTGAAGCTTTCTTT. Residues: CASSKGLLTNTEAFF. The rearrangement uses TRBV7-8 and TRBJ1-1; D might be TRBD1 (5 bases). V was shortened by 5 bases and J by 1 base, with 14 bases between the two germline ends. CDR1 is SGHVS, CDR2 FQNEAQ, per germline. The CDR3 covers 15 residues.

In this sample, this clonotype turned up a few times. The rearrangement joins TRBV10-3 to TRBJ1-2; a possible D gene is TRBD1 (6 bases). Germline V gene sequence: CDR1 ENHRY, CDR2 SYGVKD. The CDR3 is 12 amino acids. This CDR3 reads CATKQGEDGYTF. CDR3 coding DNA: TGTGCGACCAAACAGGGAGAGGATGGCTACACCTTC.

This clonotype was found once. The rearrangement uses TRBV27 and TRBJ1-2; D unresolved. V was trimmed by 7 bases and J by 7 bases, leaving 25 bases between them. CDR3 size: 16 residues. Germline V lookup: CDR1 MNHEY, CDR2 SMNVEV (reference sequence). CDR3 DNA: TGTGCCAGCAAAGGAAGGACTCCAGAAGGGTTTGGTGGCTACACCTTC. Translated: CASKGRTPEGFGGYTF.

This clonotype occurred a few times. The chain uses TRBV6-2 or TRBV6-3 and TRBJ1-1; 7 nucleotides match TRBD1. Trimming cost V 6 bases and J 6 bases; bases outside gene matches: 1. Germline CDR1 MNHEY, CDR2 SVGEGT. The CDR3 runs to 11 residues. The CDR3 DNA reads TGTGCCAGCAGGCAGGGGGCTGAAGCTTTCTTT. This sequence encodes CASRQGAEAFF.

The chain uses TRBV29-1 and TRBJ1-2, with 8 bases lining up with TRBD1. V shed 5 bases and J 0 bases; nucleotides not matched to a gene: 8. From germline, CDR1 is SQVTM and CDR2 ANQGSEA. The CDR3 has 15 amino acids. The CDR3 bases are TGCAGCGTTTCACCCCGGGACAGGCCTAACTATGGCTACACCTTC. It encodes CSVSPRDRPNYGYTF.

The gene calls are TRBV5-4 and TRBJ2-3; TRBD2 agrees at 10 bases. Germline V CDR1 and CDR2: SGHNT, YYREEE (reference sequence). CDR3 length: 14 residues. The ends lost 2 bases at V and 6 bases at J; junction bases unmatched: 3. This CDR3 reads CASSLRTSGDTQYF. DNA of the CDR3: TGTGCCAGCAGCTTAAGGACTAGCGGTGATACGCAGTATTTT.

J is TRBJ1-3 and V is TRBV4-1, with D possibly matching TRBD1 (6 bases). Germline V gene lookup returns CDR1 MGHRA and CDR2 YSYEKL. V lost 4 bases and J 3 bases, leaving 13 bases between the germline ends. This CDR3 is 15 amino acids long. The CDR3 region is CASSLQEGDGNTIYF. The CDR3 nucleotides read TGCGCCAGCAGCCTCCAGGAGGGGGATGGAAACACCATATATTTT.

On this clonotype: This may be a read error: a much more frequent sequence differs by one nucleotide. The chain is built from TRBV7-2 and TRBJ1-5, with D possibly matching TRBD1 (6 bases). CDR3 size: 13 residues. CDR1 and CDR2 from the germline V gene are SGHTA and FQGNSA. CDR3 in amino acids: CPSSFRGSQPQHF. CDR3 nucleotides: TGTCCCAGCAGCTTCAGGGGTAGCCAGCCCCAGCATTTT.

The chain has TRBV7-2 and TRBJ2-1; 8 bases fit TRBD1. The CDR3 has 14 residues. The germline V gene encodes CDR1 SGHTA and CDR2 FQGNSA. The J segment lost 8 bases and the V segment lost 5 bases, leaving 8 bases of the junction unmatched. CDR3 in amino acids: CASSQWTGTDEQFF. In nucleotides, the CDR3 is TGTGCCAGCAGCCAATGGACAGGGACTGATGAGCAGTTCTTC.

V and J are TRBV19 and TRBJ2-3, with D unresolved. The germline gives CDR1 LNHDA, CDR2 SQIVND (reference sequence). The germline V and J ends were trimmed by 4 bases and 0 bases, with 11 bases remaining between them. CDR3 length equals 15 residues. Here the CDR3 DNA reads TGTGCCAGTAGTACCCGACACATTAGCACAGATACGCAGTATTTT. Translating gives CASSTRHISTDTQYF.

This chain connects TRBV10-3 to TRBJ2-1; 12 nucleotides match TRBD1. In germline, CDR1 is ENHRY, CDR2 SYGVKD. The V gene end was trimmed by 6 bases and the J gene end by 7 bases; junction bases not matched to a gene: 13. This CDR3 region has 17 residues. The CDR3 region is CAISEKPGQGAFNEQFF. The CDR3 DNA reads as TGTGCCATCAGCGAAAAACCGGGACAGGGGGCGTTTAATGAGCAGTTCTTC.

This clonotype showed up many times. CDR3 nucleotide sequence: TGCAGTGCTAGATGGCTAGCGGGGGACAATGAGCAGTTCTTC. Protein sequence: CSARWLAGDNEQFF. The chain joins TRBV20-1 to TRBJ2-1; TRBD2 matches at 10 bases. Trimming at V came to 2 bases and at J to 5 bases, leaving 3 bases not matched to a gene. The germline V gene encodes CDR1 DFQATT and CDR2 SNEGSKA (reference sequence). The CDR3 loop spans 14 amino acids.

The chain couples TRBV7-2 to TRBJ2-5, with TRBD2 as a possible D gene (7 bases). CDR3 length: 13 amino acids. V lost 5 bases and J lost 3, with 10 bases in between. The germline V gene encodes CDR1 SGHTA and CDR2 FQGNSA. The CDR3 sequence: CASSGGAEETQYF. DNA of the CDR3: TGTGCCAGCAGCGGGGGGGCGGAAGAGACCCAGTACTTC.

This clonotype was seen more than once but under ten times. The V gene is TRBV4-1, the J gene TRBJ2-6; 7 positions agree with TRBD1. CDR1 is MGHRA and CDR2 is YSYEKL in the germline V gene. The junction had 8 bases not matched to a gene; V was cut back by 0 bases and J by 0 bases. This CDR3 is built from 19 residues. The CDR3 DNA reads as TGCGCCAGCAGCCAAGATCTGAGACAGGGTTCCTCTGGGGCCAACGTCCTGACTTTC. Its translation is CASSQDLRQGSSGANVLTF.

This clonotype was recorded a few times. The V and J genes are TRBV29-1 and TRBJ2-1; 7 positions match TRBD1. The length of the CDR3 is 15 residues. Germline V gene lookup returns CDR1 SQVTM and CDR2 ANQGSEA. Trimming cost V 7 bases and J 3 bases; bases outside gene matches: 12. CDR3 sequence: CSDIHGQERYNEQFF. The CDR3 DNA is TGCAGCGACATTCACGGACAGGAGCGCTACAATGAGCAGTTCTTC.